Following are 27 T cell receptor beta chains from one sample sequenced in a study of cytomegalovirus exposure and HLA in healthy donors. Primers: 60 Vbeta forward and 13 Jbeta reverse. Sequencing was performed with immunoSEQ multiplex PCR; in TCRdb, only in-frame clones are kept and a portion is missing. The sample has over 150,000 clones, about 80% seen once. Sequencing was performed on PBMCs. These receptor sequences come from a woman in her forties or fifties in good health and CMV-seropositive.

The chain couples TRBV30 to TRBJ2-2; D not certain. Germline V gives CDR1 GTSNPN, CDR2 SVGIG (reference sequence). CDR3 size: 14 residues. Trimming pared 4 bases from V and 2 bases from J, leaving 11 bases between. The CDR3 DNA sequence: TGTGCCTGGATTAGGCAGGTTAACACCGGGGAGCTGTTTTTT. Translating gives CAWIRQVNTGELFF.

This chain links TRBV6-1 with TRBJ1-3; no clear D gene. CDR3 length: 13 residues. The V end was cut by 6 bases, the J end by 0 bases, with 6 bases between. The germline gives CDR1 MNHNS, CDR2 SASEGT. The chain's CDR3 is CASRQFSGNTIYF. The DNA of the CDR3 is TGTGCCAGCAGACAGTTCTCTGGAAACACCATATATTTT.

DNA for the CDR3: TGTGCCAGCAGTACGACTAGCGGGAGCGAGGCAGATACGCAGTATTTT. It codes for CASSTTSGSEADTQYF. The chain joins TRBV28 to TRBJ2-3; 12 bases map to TRBD2. With V trimmed by 5 bases and J by 4 bases, 7 bases remained unmatched. The CDR3 length is 16 residues. Germline lookup yields CDR1 MDHEN and CDR2 SYDVKM.

This clone was detected once. V gene TRBV5-5 combines with J gene TRBJ1-2; TRBD1 aligns across 7 bases. The CDR3 spans 14 residues. The germline V gene has CDR1 SGHKS and CDR2 YYEKEE (reference sequence). V lost 0 bases and J lost 8; bases outside the gene matches: 7. In nucleotides, the CDR3 is TGTGCCAGCAGCTTGGGCCAGGGGGGAGGAGGCTACACCTTC. Translation gives CASSLGQGGGGYTF.

V usage is TRBV28 and J usage is TRBJ2-4; TRBD1 matches at 11 bases. The J segment lost 7 bases and the V segment lost 6 bases, leaving 8 bases of the junction unmatched. Germline assignment: CDR1 MDHEN and CDR2 SYDVKM. The CDR3 runs to 15 residues. This CDR3 is CASSRGQGAGNIQYF. The CDR3 region has the DNA TGTGCCAGCAGCCGCGGACAGGGGGCGGGGAACATTCAGTACTTC. The full variable domain, its missing parts supplied by reference TRBV28 and TRBJ2-4, is DVKVTQSSRYLVKRTGEKVFLECVQDMDHENMFWYRQDPGLGLRLIYFSYDVKMKEKGDIPEGYSVSREKKERFSLILESASTNQTSMYLCASSRGQGAGNIQYFGAGTRLSVL.

V gene TRBV6-1 combines with J gene TRBJ2-3; D is unresolved. The CDR3 is 13 amino acids. The germline gives CDR1 MNHNS, CDR2 SASEGT. With 1 base removed from V and 11 bases from J, the gap between germline ends came to 13 bases. The CDR3 reads CASSEVRDSLQYF. The DNA for the CDR3 is TGTGCCAGCAGTGAAGTACGAGACTCATTGCAGTATTTT.

This clone has a single count. The chain carries TRBV7-2 and TRBJ2-7, with 8 bases that match TRBD1. Germline values: CDR1 SGHTA, CDR2 FQGNSA. Trimming removed 5 bases from V and 7 bases from J; junction bases left unmatched: 7. The CDR3 loop spans 13 amino acids. The CDR3 is CASSQGQAREQYF. CDR3 nucleotide sequence: TGTGCCAGCAGCCAGGGACAGGCAAGGGAGCAGTACTTC.

This clone appeared a few times. This chain links TRBV5-1 with TRBJ2-2; possibly TRBD2 for D (5 bases). The CDR3 extends over 16 amino acids. V dropped 2 bases and J dropped 6 bases, with 17 bases sitting between them. The germline V gene has CDR1 SGHRS and CDR2 YFSETQ. This CDR3 is CASSFPGIGGPGELFF. The CDR3 bases are TGCGCCAGCAGCTTCCCGGGAATCGGTGGACCCGGGGAGCTGTTTTTT.

This chain links TRBV18 with TRBJ2-2; 12 bases match TRBD2. Trimming at V came to 0 bases and at J to 4 bases, leaving 6 bases not matched to a gene. Germline values: CDR1 KGHSH, CDR2 LQKENI. The CDR3 runs 18 residues. Here the CDR3 reads CASSPPTGTSGPTGELFF. CDR3 DNA: TGTGCCAGCTCACCACCGACAGGGACTAGCGGGCCCACCGGGGAGCTGTTTTTT.

This chain links TRBV5-6 with TRBJ2-2; D is unclear. Trimming shortened V by 3 bases and J by 4 bases, and 19 bases separated the two germline ends. The V gene's germline CDR1 is SGHDT and CDR2 YYEEEE. The CDR3 loop spans 17 amino acids. The CDR3 is CASSSYLLQPSTGELFF. The CDR3 bases are TGTGCCAGCAGCTCCTATTTGCTACAGCCAAGCACCGGGGAGCTGTTTTTT.

This clone has only one observation. J is TRBJ2-5 and V is TRBV5-1, with TRBD2 as a possible D gene (7 bases). The CDR3 is made up of 16 amino acids. Trimming cost V 0 bases and J 5 bases, with 17 bases left between them. CDR1 and CDR2 from the germline V gene are SGHRS and YFSETQ. The CDR3 coding sequence is TGCGCCAGCAGCTTGGTGGCGCGGGGGCCCAGGGAGACCCAGTACTTC. This encodes CASSLVARGPRETQYF.

Of note for this clone: Mismatch with germline at one junction end may stem from a read error. V and J are TRBV7-9 and TRBJ1-4; 9 bases line up with TRBD1. The CDR3 is made up of 15 amino acids. Germline values: CDR1 SEHNR, CDR2 FQNEAQ (reference sequence). As DNA, the CDR3 is TGTTCCAGCAGCTTCGGACAGGGGAGTAATGAAAAACTGTTTTTT. It specifies CSSSFGQGSNEKLFF. The full variable domain, completed using reference TRBV7-9 and TRBJ1-4, is DTGVSQNPRHKITKRGQNVTFRCDPISEHNRLYWYRQTLGQGPEFLTYFQNEAQLEKSRLLSDRFSAERPKGSFSTLEIQRTEQGDSAMYLCSSSFGQGSNEKLFFGSGTQLSVL.

The rearrangement links TRBV9 to TRBJ1-2; 7 bases map to TRBD1. V shed 4 bases, J shed 5 bases, and the junction held 8 bases outside the gene matches. From germline, CDR1 is SGDLS and CDR2 YYNGEE. This CDR3 is built from 14 residues. This CDR3 is CASSSRQGAYGYTF. CDR3 DNA sequence: TGTGCCAGCAGCTCAAGACAGGGCGCGTATGGCTACACCTTC.

The chain couples TRBV7-2 to TRBJ2-2; D might be TRBD1 (6 bases). Trimming left V 5 bases short and J 6 bases short, with 10 bases between. This CDR3 comprises 13 residues. CDR1 is SGHTA and CDR2 is FQGNSA in the germline V gene. The chain's CDR3 is CASSPYRAGELFF. In DNA, the CDR3 is TGTGCCAGCAGCCCCTACAGGGCCGGGGAGCTGTTTTTT.

The rearrangement links TRBV9 to TRBJ1-3; D is unclear. Deletions cut 0 bases from V and 4 bases from J, with 8 bases between. CDR3 length: 14 amino acids. In germline, CDR1 is SGDLS, CDR2 YYNGEE. CDR3: CASSVEARGNTIYF. The CDR3 bases are TGTGCCAGCAGCGTAGAGGCGAGGGGAAACACCATATATTTT.

The chain employs TRBV7-2 and TRBJ1-6, with no clear D. Germline lookup yields CDR1 SGHTA and CDR2 FQGNSA. Trimming stripped 1 base from V and 11 bases from J, with 21 bases between. The CDR3 consists of 17 residues. As DNA, the CDR3 is TGTGCCAGCAGCTTAGTTGGCCAGCGATTCTATAAAGCACCCCTCCACTTT. It specifies CASSLVGQRFYKAPLHF.

This clone appeared once. V is TRBV6-5 and J is TRBJ1-6; D is uncertain. CDR1 is MNHEY, CDR2 SVGAGI, per germline. The length of the CDR3 is 12 residues. V lost 8 bases to trimming and J lost 12 bases, with 14 bases between them. For the CDR3, the DNA is TGTGCCAGCCTCTCGGCGGAGAGACCCCTCCACTTT. This sequence encodes CASLSAERPLHF.

This clone came up once. The missing conserved phenylalanine or tryptophan at the end of this CDR3 makes a read error likely. The DNA is left out, because the CDR3 cannot be placed on it with certainty; the CDR3 is given as TCRdb lists it. CDR3 loop: CSSSLPQSNHPL. The rearrangement links TRBV7-9 to TRBJ1-1; the table's D call, TRBD1, has no DNA check behind it. The CDR3 region is 12 residues in length, termini included. Germline V lookup: CDR1 SEHNR, CDR2 FQNEAQ (reference sequence).

This clone was seen only a few times. The genes are TRBV7-9 and TRBJ1-2, with D possibly TRBD1 on 6 matching bases. V lost 5 bases to trimming and J lost 4 bases, with 20 bases between them. Germline V gene sequence: CDR1 SEHNR, CDR2 FQNEAQ (reference sequence). CDR3 length equals 16 residues. Written as DNA, the CDR3 is TGTGCCAGCAGCCTAGGGGGGGGTAACTCTCTCTATGGCTACACCTTC. Its translation: CASSLGGGNSLYGYTF.

The J gene is TRBJ2-4, the V gene TRBV9; possibly TRBD2 for D (5 bases). The V end was cut by 4 bases, the J end by 7 bases, with 12 bases between. The CDR3 extends over 13 amino acids. Germline CDR1 and CDR2: SGDLS and YYNGEE. The CDR3 reads CASSPWSGNIQYF. The CDR3 DNA follows: TGTGCCAGCAGCCCTTGGTCGGGGAACATTCAGTACTTC.

The chain combines TRBV10-3 with TRBJ1-6; weak D call: TRBD1 (6 bases). V shed 2 bases and J shed 8 bases, with 13 bases lying between them. The germline V gene encodes CDR1 ENHRY and CDR2 SYGVKD. The CDR3 consists of 15 residues. The CDR3 DNA sequence: TGTGCCATCAGTGAGACAGGGAGAACGGATTCACCCCTCCACTTT. Amino acids: CAISETGRTDSPLHF.

The chain recombines TRBV5-4 with TRBJ2-5, with 7 bases that match TRBD1. With 4 bases clipped from V and 3 bases from J, the junction kept 3 bases outside the gene matches. CDR1 SGHNT and CDR2 YYREEE come from the germline V gene (reference sequence). The length of the CDR3 is 13 residues. The CDR3 DNA is TGTGCCAGCAGCATAGGGACAGAAGAGACCCAGTACTTC. Encoded protein: CASSIGTEETQYF.

V and J are TRBV4-3 and TRBJ2-2; weak D call: TRBD1 (5 bases). In germline, CDR1 is LGHNA, CDR2 YSLEER. This CDR3 spans 16 amino acids. V was cut by 1 base and J by 6 bases, with 15 bases left in between. The CDR3 DNA sequence: TGCGCCAGCAGCCAAGCACCCCTCGCAGGGTCCGGGGAGCTGTTTTTT. Its protein is CASSQAPLAGSGELFF.

This clone has just a few counts. The germline gene is not matched at one end of the junction; a read error may be the cause. The chain links TRBV7-3 to TRBJ2-1, with D possibly TRBD2 on 6 matching bases. The germline CDR1 and CDR2 sequences are SGHTA and FQGTGA. The CDR3 consists of 16 residues. CDR3 bases: TGTTCCAGCAGCCGTACTGCGGGAAACCTCTACAATGAGCAGTTCTTC. Encoded protein: CSSSRTAGNLYNEQFF.

The chain links TRBV7-9 to TRBJ1-3; no definite D call. The CDR3 length is 15 residues. With 1 base removed from V and 2 bases from J, the gap between germline ends came to 9 bases. Germline V lookup: CDR1 SEHNR, CDR2 FQNEAQ (reference sequence). The CDR3 here is CASSLESSAGNTIYF. The CDR3 nucleotides are TGTGCCAGCAGCTTAGAGTCTTCGGCTGGAAACACCATATATTTT.

This chain joins TRBV7-3 and TRBJ2-1, with D perhaps TRBD1 (5 bases). The CDR3 is 19 residues long. The V and J ends lost 2 bases and 0 bases respectively, with 20 bases between them. Germline lookup yields CDR1 SGHTA and CDR2 FQGTGA. The CDR3, as DNA: TGTGCCAGCAGCTTATCGCCAGGGATACCGCCTTCCTCCTACAATGAGCAGTTCTTC. Translating gives CASSLSPGIPPSSYNEQFF.

The V call is TRBV5-4, the J call TRBJ2-7; D gene ambiguous. Trimming took off 2 bases at V and 3 bases at J, with 9 bases between the two ends. The CDR3 is 13 amino acids. Per the germline V gene, CDR1 is SGHNT and CDR2 is YYREEE (reference sequence). The chain's CDR3 is CASSLQSGYEQYF. In DNA, the CDR3 is TGTGCCAGCAGCTTACAGAGTGGCTACGAGCAGTACTTC.